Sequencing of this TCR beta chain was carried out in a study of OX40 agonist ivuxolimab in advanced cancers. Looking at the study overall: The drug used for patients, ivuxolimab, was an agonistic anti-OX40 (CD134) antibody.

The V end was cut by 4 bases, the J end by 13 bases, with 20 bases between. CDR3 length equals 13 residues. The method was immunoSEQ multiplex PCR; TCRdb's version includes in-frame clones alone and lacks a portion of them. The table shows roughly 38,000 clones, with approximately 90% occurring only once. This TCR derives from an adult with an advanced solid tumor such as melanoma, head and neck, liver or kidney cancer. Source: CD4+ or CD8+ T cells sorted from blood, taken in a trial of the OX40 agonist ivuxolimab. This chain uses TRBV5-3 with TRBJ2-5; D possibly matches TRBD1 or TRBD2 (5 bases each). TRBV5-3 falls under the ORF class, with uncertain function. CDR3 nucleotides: TGTGCCAGAAGCCGGGACCACAGCTGGTCCCGGTACTTC. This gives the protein CARSRDHSWSRYF.